This T cell receptor (beta chain) was sequenced during a study of beta chain features in type 1 diabetes. Study-wide context: In age, gender and cell yields, patients were similar to healthy donors.

Study observations and caveats: Researchers report that Type 1 diabetes patients had moderately but significantly shorter TCRB CDR3s across all four CD4+ subsets. Compared to healthy donors, patients appeared to have naive, central memory and Treg TCRB repertoires that were more alike.

Expressed TCRB transcripts were sequenced because the entire RNA isolate underwent reverse transcription. The repertoire was sequenced with immunoSEQ multiplex PCR; TCRdb's copy has only in-frame clones and lacks some. The top ten hold roughly 0.015% of the sample, which has around 280,000 clones, 15% seen once. This clone turned up a few times. As yet, its antigen is unknown. Germline assignment: CDR1 SGHTA and CDR2 FQGNSA. V dropped 5 bases and J dropped 0 bases, with 13 bases sitting between them. This CDR3 comprises 15 residues. The rearrangement uses TRBV7-2 and TRBJ1-2; D gene uncertain. This receptor was identified in a man aged 18 to 29 with type 1 diabetes. Sequencing used naive CD4+ T cells from blood. The CDR3 is CASSPRVSANYGYTF. Here the CDR3 DNA reads TGTGCCAGCAGCCCCCGGGTCTCAGCTAACTATGGCTACACCTTC.